This is a list of T cell receptor beta chains from one sample in a study of CD8 T cells in ankylosing spondylitis. From the 5' RACE reads, TCRdb called clonotypes with MiXCR, one entry per CDR3 protein. The sample shows fewer than 550,000 distinct CDR3 sequences, approximately 5.3% of them seen only once. The material sequenced was blood, either unsorted or a sorted T cell fraction (not recorded which). Receptors were obtained from a male donor with ankylosing spondylitis. CDR3s include the opening cysteine and the closing phenylalanine or tryptophan. D genes are given only for firm matches. Not all rows give a size; the values are once, few, many and, for expanded clones, a class.

d_gene,j_gene,v_gene,abundance,CDR3aa,CDR3nt
.,TRBJ1-2,TRBV5-1,many,CASSPGTWTDNYGYTF,TGCGCCAGCAGCCCCGGGACGTGGACTGACAACTATGGCTACACCTTC
TRBD2,TRBJ2-3,TRBV4-2,many,CASSQVQGLAGVGTDTQYF,TGTGCCAGCAGCCAAGTTCAAGGCCTAGCGGGAGTCGGCACAGATACGCAGTATTTT
TRBD1,TRBJ1-4,TRBV4-3,many,CASSQYPGTGSGKLFF,TGCGCCAGCAGCCAATATCCGGGGACAGGGTCTGGAAAACTGTTTTTT
.,TRBJ2-1,TRBV20-1,.,CSARDLFSSYNEQFF,TGCAGTGCTAGAGATCTATTTAGCTCCTACAATGAGCAGTTCTTC
.,TRBJ1-2,TRBV21-1,many,CASSKEAPFGGTRGYTF,TGTGCCAGCAGCAAAGAAGCCCCTTTCGGAGGGACGCGTGGCTACACCTTC
TRBD2,TRBJ2-1,TRBV7-9,.,CASSFGRTSSNEQFF,TGTGCCAGCAGCTTCGGTCGGACTAGCTCAAATGAGCAGTTCTTC
TRBD1,TRBJ2-7,TRBV28,many,CASSPRLGRGQVEQYF,TGTGCCAGCAGTCCAAGGCTCGGCAGGGGGCAGGTCGAGCAGTACTTC
TRBD2,TRBJ2-1,TRBV20-1,many,CSARNPGGFYNEQFF,TGCAGTGCTAGAAACCCGGGGGGATTTTACAATGAGCAGTTCTTC
.,TRBJ1-1,TRBV6-5,many,CASSYGRAAYMNTEAFF,TGTGCCAGCAGTTACGGCCGGGCAGCATACATGAACACTGAAGCTTTCTTT
TRBD1,TRBJ1-1,TRBV5-1,many,CASSPNRDRDTEAFF,TGCGCCAGCAGCCCGAACCGGGACAGGGACACTGAAGCTTTCTTT
TRBD2,TRBJ2-3,TRBV29-1,few,CSVEDLASGAGDTQYF,TGCAGCGTTGAAGACTTGGCTAGCGGAGCTGGGGATACGCAGTATTTT
TRBD1,TRBJ2-7,TRBV7-9,many,CASSSPGTGTYEQYF,TGTGCCAGCAGCTCCCCCGGGACAGGAACATACGAGCAGTACTTC
TRBD2,TRBJ2-1,TRBV5-1,many,CASSGGTSGGLPNEQFF,TGCGCCAGCAGCGGCGGGACTAGCGGGGGGCTTCCCAATGAGCAGTTCTTC
.,TRBJ2-1,TRBV5-1,many,CASITAPPGSYNEQFF,TGCGCCAGCATAACGGCCCCCCCAGGCTCCTACAATGAGCAGTTCTTC
.,TRBJ2-7,TRBV5-1,many,CASSPGGGGYYEQYF,TGCGCCAGCAGCCCCGGGGGTGGCGGTTACTACGAGCAGTACTTC
.,TRBJ1-1,TRBV4-3,many,CASSQDLGENTEAFF,TGCGCCAGCAGCCAAGATCTAGGGGAGAACACTGAAGCTTTCTTT
TRBD1,TRBJ1-5,TRBV5-1,many,CASSLGTAWGPQHF,TGCGCCAGCAGCTTAGGGACAGCCTGGGGGCCCCAGCATTTT
TRBD1,TRBJ1-3,TRBV12-3/TRBV12-4,many,CASSKGQGLTGNTIYF,TGTGCCAGCAGCAAGGGACAGGGTTTGACGGGAAACACCATATATTTT
.,TRBJ1-1,TRBV5-6,many,CASSPQGRRTEAFF,TGTGCCAGCAGTCCGCAGGGGCGAAGAACTGAAGCTTTCTTT
.,TRBJ2-1,TRBV4-2,many,CASSQPVGGLSMGEQFF,TGTGCCAGCAGCCAACCGGTAGGCGGACTCTCAATGGGGGAGCAGTTCTTC
.,TRBJ2-1,TRBV12-3/TRBV12-4,many,CASSLDRGSYNEQFF,TGTGCCAGCAGCTTAGACAGAGGCTCCTACAATGAGCAGTTCTTC
.,TRBJ2-5,TRBV7-2,many,CASSLSRAKETQYF,TGTGCCAGCAGCTTATCCCGGGCCAAAGAGACCCAGTACTTC
.,TRBJ1-1,TRBV7-9,many,CASYRSGMKGNTEAFF,TGTGCCAGCTACCGAAGCGGAATGAAAGGGAACACTGAAGCTTTCTTT
.,TRBJ1-1,TRBV6-1,many,CASRETANTEAFF,TGTGCCAGCAGAGAAACAGCGAACACTGAAGCTTTCTTT